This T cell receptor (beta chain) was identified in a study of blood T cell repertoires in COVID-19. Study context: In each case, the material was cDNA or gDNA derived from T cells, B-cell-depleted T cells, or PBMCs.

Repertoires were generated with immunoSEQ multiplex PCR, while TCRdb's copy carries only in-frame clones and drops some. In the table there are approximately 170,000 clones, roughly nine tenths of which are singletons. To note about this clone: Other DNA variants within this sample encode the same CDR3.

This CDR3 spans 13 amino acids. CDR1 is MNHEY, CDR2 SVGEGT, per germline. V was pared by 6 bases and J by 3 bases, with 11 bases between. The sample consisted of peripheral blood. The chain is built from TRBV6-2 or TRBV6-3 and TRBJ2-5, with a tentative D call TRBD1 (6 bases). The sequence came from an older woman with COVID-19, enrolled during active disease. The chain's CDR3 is CASSPAGEETQYF. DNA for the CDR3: TGTGCCAGCAGCCCCGCAGGGGAAGAGACCCAGTACTTC.